Shown below are 23 T cell receptor beta chains from a single sample sequenced in a study of blood T cell repertoires in COVID-19. Profiled with immunoSEQ multiplex PCR; TCRdb holds only in-frame clones, not every one. The sample has roughly 200,000 clones, roughly nine tenths seen once. The sample taken for sequencing was PBMCs or T cells enriched from blood (not recorded which). These receptor sequences come from a woman in her forties in a cohort exposed to, infected with or recovered from COVID-19 (not recorded which).

J is TRBJ2-3 and V is TRBV7-6, with 13 bases fitting TRBD2. J gave up 3 bases and V 5 bases, and 8 bases lay outside the gene matches. Looked up from germline, CDR1 is SGHVS and CDR2 is FNYEAQ. This CDR3 region has 17 residues. The CDR3 DNA reads TGTGCCAGCAGCGTCAGGACTAGCGGGGGATCGACAGATACGCAGTATTTT. It encodes CASSVRTSGGSTDTQYF.

The J gene is TRBJ2-5, the V gene TRBV5-4; 7 bases match TRBD2. Germline V lookup: CDR1 SGHNT, CDR2 YYREEE (reference sequence). The CDR3 totals 13 residues. The V segment lost 6 bases and the J segment 5 bases; nucleotides outside the gene matches: 7. The CDR3 sequence: CASTGRSSETQYF. In DNA form, the CDR3 reads TGTGCCAGCACCGGGAGGAGTTCCGAGACCCAGTACTTC.

The rearrangement links TRBV7-6 to TRBJ2-1; D not certain. V lost 2 bases, J lost 5 bases, and 4 bases lay in between. The CDR3 is made up of 12 amino acids. Germline-derived CDR1 and CDR2 are SGHVS and FNYEAQ. The CDR3 here is CASSLTDNEQFF. For the CDR3, the DNA is TGTGCCAGCAGCTTAACGGACAATGAGCAGTTCTTC.

In this sample, this clone turned up a few times. This rearrangement joins TRBV2 to TRBJ2-7; 9 bases are a match to TRBD2. V trimming: 7 bases; J trimming: 2 bases; junction bases outside the gene matches: 12. Per the germline V gene, CDR1 is SNHLY and CDR2 is FYNNEI. The length of the CDR3 is 16 residues. The DNA of the CDR3 is TGTGCCAGCACCCGACTAGCGGAGTTTGTCCCCTACGAGCAGTACTTC. This translates into CASTRLAEFVPYEQYF.

This chain connects TRBV11-2 to TRBJ2-1; 7 nucleotides agree with TRBD1. The ends lost 2 bases at V and 5 bases at J; junction bases unmatched: 0. From germline, CDR1 is SGHAT and CDR2 FQNNGV. This CDR3 contains 13 residues. The CDR3 DNA reads TGTGCCAGCAGCTTAAGGGGGCACAATGAGCAGTTCTTC. Translation gives CASSLRGHNEQFF.

The chain recombines TRBV6-4 with TRBJ2-7; D ambiguous. The V end was cut by 0 bases, the J end by 2 bases, with 14 bases between. The length of the CDR3 is 16 residues. The germline CDR1 and CDR2 sequences are MRHNA and SNTAGT. Here the CDR3 DNA reads TGTGCCAGCAGTGACTCAGAGCCTCGAACAGCCTACGAGCAGTACTTC. As protein: CASSDSEPRTAYEQYF.

The chain joins TRBV10-3 to TRBJ1-3, with unresolved D. The CDR3 loop spans 15 amino acids. With 2 bases removed from V and 0 bases from J, the gap between germline ends came to 8 bases. Germline V gene sequence: CDR1 ENHRY, CDR2 SYGVKD. The CDR3 sequence is CAISEEINSGNTIYF. In DNA, the CDR3 is TGTGCCATCAGTGAGGAGATAAACTCTGGAAACACCATATATTTT.

This sequence joins TRBV14 and TRBJ2-3; tentative D call: TRBD2 (5 bases). The CDR3 sequence is 15 residues long. CDR1 and CDR2 from the germline V gene are SGHDN and FVKESK. The V and J ends lost 4 bases and 0 bases respectively, with 11 bases between them. For the CDR3, the DNA is TGTGCCAGCAGCCGAACTAGGGCTAGCACAGATACGCAGTATTTT. Protein sequence: CASSRTRASTDTQYF.

The J gene is TRBJ1-1, the V gene TRBV7-9; 7 nucleotides align to TRBD1. The CDR3 contains 12 residues. CDR1 and CDR2 from the germline V gene are SEHNR and FQNEAQ (reference sequence). Unmatched junction bases numbered 4, after V lost 4 bases and J lost 8 bases. DNA for the CDR3: TGTGCCAGCAGCTCGGGACAGCGCGAAGCTTTCTTT. This translates into CASSSGQREAFF.

This chain uses TRBV19 with TRBJ2-3; a possible D gene is TRBD1 (5 bases). The CDR3 covers 12 residues. Germline CDR1 is LNHDA and CDR2 is SQIVND (reference sequence). Deletions cut 5 bases from V and 3 bases from J, with 6 bases between. CDR3 nucleotides: TGTGCCAGTAGTCGACAGACAGATACGCAGTATTTT. Its translation: CASSRQTDTQYF. The complete variable domain, with remaining parts taken from reference TRBV19 and TRBJ2-3, reads DGGITQSPKYLFRKEGQNVTLSCEQNLNHDAMYWYRQDPGQGLRLIYYSQIVNDFQKGDIAEGYSVSREKKESFPLTVTSAQKNPTAFYLCASSRQTDTQYFGPGTRLTVL.

The chain recombines TRBV13 with TRBJ1-2; TRBD1 matches at 10 bases. The CDR3 is made up of 16 amino acids. With V trimmed by 0 bases and J by 8 bases, 9 bases remained unmatched. Germline V gene data show CDR1 as PRHDT and CDR2 as FYEKMQ (reference sequence). CDR3 amino acids: CASSLGSGQGPNGYTF. The CDR3 region has the DNA TGTGCCAGCAGCTTAGGTTCGGGACAGGGGCCGAACGGCTACACCTTC.

This chain uses TRBV13 with TRBJ2-1; tentative D call: TRBD2 (6 bases). Germline V CDR1 and CDR2: PRHDT, FYEKMQ (reference sequence). Trimming took off 0 bases at V and 4 bases at J, with 10 bases between the two ends. There are 15 residues in the CDR3. CDR3 residues: CASSLGGGLYNEQFF. The CDR3, as DNA: TGTGCCAGCAGCTTAGGCGGGGGTCTGTACAATGAGCAGTTCTTC.

This sequence joins TRBV3-1 (or the pseudogene TRBV3-2) and TRBJ1-1; D is ambiguous. The germline CDR1 and CDR2 sequences are LGHDT and YNNKEL (reference sequence). Trimming removed 0 bases at V and 5 bases at J, with 16 bases between. The CDR3 spans 16 residues. The CDR3 loop reads CASSQDTESGTTEAFF. CDR3 DNA: TGTGCCAGCAGCCAAGATACTGAAAGCGGCACGACTGAAGCTTTCTTT.

This clone was seen a few times. The chain recombines TRBV7-9 with TRBJ2-7; D possibly corresponds to TRBD2 (6 bases). V was trimmed by 1 base and J by 0 bases, leaving 10 bases between them. From germline, CDR1 is SEHNR and CDR2 FQNEAQ (reference sequence). This CDR3 has 15 residues. This chain's CDR3 is CASSLGRVSSYEQYF. CDR3 nucleotides: TGTGCCAGCAGCTTAGGGAGGGTGAGCTCCTACGAGCAGTACTTC.

The chain recombines TRBV7-8 with TRBJ2-7; possible D gene TRBD1, 5 bases. The CDR3 is made up of 17 amino acids. Germline CDR1 SGHVS, CDR2 FQNEAQ. V dropped 1 base and J dropped 0 bases, with 16 bases sitting between them. The CDR3 bases are TGTGCCAGCAGCTTAGGTCTGGGCAGGGCCATCTCCTACGAGCAGTACTTC. Translating it yields CASSLGLGRAISYEQYF.

The genes are TRBV19 and TRBJ2-5, with 13 bases matching TRBD2. Germline-derived CDR1 and CDR2 are LNHDA and SQIVND (reference sequence). After removal of 5 bases from V and 3 bases from J, the junction contained 3 bases not matched to a gene. This CDR3 has 15 residues. The CDR3 sequence: CASSGTSGDEETQYF. In nucleotides, the CDR3 is TGTGCCAGTAGTGGGACTAGCGGGGACGAAGAGACCCAGTACTTC.

This chain uses TRBV5-4 with TRBJ1-4; D possibly corresponds to TRBD1 (5 bases). This CDR3 is 15 amino acids long. V lost 0 bases to trimming and J lost 8 bases, with 14 bases between them. Germline values: CDR1 SGHNT, CDR2 YYREEE (reference sequence). The DNA of the CDR3 is TGTGCCAGCAGCTTGGCGGGTGGGGGGACCGAAAAACTGTTTTTT. Protein product: CASSLAGGGTEKLFF.

The chain uses TRBV7-6 and TRBJ2-4, with 9 bases lining up with TRBD2. Germline V gene lookup returns CDR1 SGHVS and CDR2 FNYEAQ. There are 17 residues in the CDR3. With V trimmed by 4 bases and J by 0 bases, 7 bases remained unmatched. CDR3 coding DNA: TGTGCCAGCAGCTCTTTAGCGGGGGACCTAGCCAAAAACATTCAGTACTTC. This gives the protein CASSSLAGDLAKNIQYF.

CDR3 region: CASSPGQGMDTQYF. The CDR3 coding sequence is TGTGCCAGCAGCCCGGGACAGGGGATGGATACGCAGTATTTT. The chain carries TRBV10-3 and TRBJ2-3, with 10 bases aligning to TRBD1. V shed 10 bases, J shed 6 bases, and the junction held 10 bases outside the gene matches. The CDR3 totals 14 residues. Germline CDR1 reads ENHRY; CDR2 reads SYGVKD.

The count of this clone is one. This sequence joins TRBV27 and TRBJ1-5, with 8 bases fitting TRBD1. The junction had 11 bases not matched to a gene; V was cut back by 5 bases and J by 2 bases. Germline values: CDR1 MNHEY, CDR2 SMNVEV (reference sequence). CDR3 length: 17 residues. The CDR3 protein is CASSTGQGSNGNQPQHF. Written as DNA, the CDR3 is TGTGCCAGCAGTACCGGACAGGGATCCAATGGCAATCAGCCCCAGCATTTT.

The J gene is TRBJ2-7, the V gene TRBV7-8; the match to TRBD2 covers 9 bases. V lost 5 bases to trimming and J lost 4 bases; unmatched junction nucleotides: 9. The germline gives CDR1 SGHVS, CDR2 FQNEAQ. The CDR3 spans 15 residues. The CDR3 nucleotides read TGTGCCAGCAGCATTAACCCCAGCGGGGGGTACGAGCAGTACTTC. It codes for CASSINPSGGYEQYF.

V usage is TRBV27 and J usage is TRBJ1-5; D possibly corresponds to TRBD1 (5 bases). The CDR3 has 14 amino acids. The V gene lost 3 bases and the J gene lost 6 bases, with 12 bases spanning the gap. Germline V lookup: CDR1 MNHEY, CDR2 SMNVEV (reference sequence). The CDR3 sequence is CASSFTGGGQPQHF. CDR3 coding DNA: TGTGCCAGCAGTTTTACGGGGGGGGGTCAGCCCCAGCATTTT.

This chain joins TRBV30 and TRBJ2-3; 10 nucleotides line up with TRBD2. The CDR3 contains 13 residues. Trimming took 8 bases from V and 0 from J; bases not matched to a gene: 2. Per germline, CDR1 GTSNPN and CDR2 SVGIG (reference sequence). This chain's CDR3 is CAATSGSTDTQYF. As DNA, the CDR3 is TGTGCCGCGACTAGCGGGAGCACAGATACGCAGTATTTT.